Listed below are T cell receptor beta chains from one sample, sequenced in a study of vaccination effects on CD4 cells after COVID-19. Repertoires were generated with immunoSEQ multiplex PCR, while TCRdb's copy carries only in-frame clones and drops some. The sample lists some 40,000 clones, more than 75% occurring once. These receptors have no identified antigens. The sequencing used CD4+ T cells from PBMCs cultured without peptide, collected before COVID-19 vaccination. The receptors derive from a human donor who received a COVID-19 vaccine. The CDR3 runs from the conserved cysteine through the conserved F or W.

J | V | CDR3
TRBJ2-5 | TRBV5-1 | CASSLAPGGETQYF
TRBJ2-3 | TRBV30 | CAWRKSTDTQYF
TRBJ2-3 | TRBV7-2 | CASSSRPSGGKGDTQYF
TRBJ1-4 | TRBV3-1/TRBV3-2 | CASSQFQGTGRVSDLVFF
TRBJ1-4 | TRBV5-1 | CASSWGEKLFF
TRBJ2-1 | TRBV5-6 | CASSFQGYNEQFF
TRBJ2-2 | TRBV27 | CASRPGLYGELFF
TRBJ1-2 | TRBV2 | CASRGQGDGYTF
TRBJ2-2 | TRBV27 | CASSKLAGVTGELFF
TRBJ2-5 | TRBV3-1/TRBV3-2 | CASSQITGGETQYF
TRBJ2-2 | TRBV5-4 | CATRLAGVTGELFF
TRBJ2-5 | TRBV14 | CASSEGAQETQYF
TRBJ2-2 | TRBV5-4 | CASSLGVAGGRTGELFF
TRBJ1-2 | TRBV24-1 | CATSDFPNYGYTF
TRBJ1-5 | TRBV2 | CASGKWSQGNQPQHF
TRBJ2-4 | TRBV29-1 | CSVDAGGGKNIQYF
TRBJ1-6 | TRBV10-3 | CAISGEVVEALHF
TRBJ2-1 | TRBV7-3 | CASSLGLAGTYNEQFF
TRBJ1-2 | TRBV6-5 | CASSFIGGGNYGYTF
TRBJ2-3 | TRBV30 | CAWSARGGRTDTQYF
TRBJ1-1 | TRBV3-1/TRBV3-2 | CASSQHLNTEAFF
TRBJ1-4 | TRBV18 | CASSPGLTNEKLFF
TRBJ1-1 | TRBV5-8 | CASTWALNTEAFF
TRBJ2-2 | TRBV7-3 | CASSPHGSGNTGELFF
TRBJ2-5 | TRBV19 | CASTLRRQGTGETQYF
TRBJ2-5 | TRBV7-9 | CASSQGTGGAKTQYF
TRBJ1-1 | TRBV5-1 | CASSLTVLNTEAFF